This T cell receptor (beta chain) comes out of a study of T cell responses to AZD1222 COVID-19 vaccine. Notes on the study in general: Vaccine-associated CD4 TCRs ranged over spike, dominating at 160-218 and 743-854. Baseline serostatus was positive in only six AZD1222 recipients. It was only after the peak T cell response that any repertoires were sampled. Nearly half of the spike-specific TCRs reportedly recognize variant regions that carry no mutations.

The method was immunoSEQ multiplex PCR; TCRdb's version includes in-frame clones alone and lacks a portion of them. The sample has approximately 180,000 clones, approximately 92% seen once. This CDR3 spans 19 amino acids. V lost 7 bases and J lost 6; bases outside the gene matches: 22. Germline CDR1 is WSHSY and CDR2 is SAAADI. Comment on this clone: What it binds is not known.

This receptor was identified in an adult who received the MenACWY meningococcal vaccine as a control. Material: peripheral blood, obtained 28 days after the second dose of the MenACWY control vaccine. V gene TRBV10-2 combines with J gene TRBJ1-5; 9 bases map to TRBD1. CDR3 sequence (DNA): TGCGCCAGCAAGGGGGGATGGGGGACAGGGAAAGAAGGAGGTCAGCCCCAGCATTTT. It specifies CASKGGWGTGKEGGQPQHF.